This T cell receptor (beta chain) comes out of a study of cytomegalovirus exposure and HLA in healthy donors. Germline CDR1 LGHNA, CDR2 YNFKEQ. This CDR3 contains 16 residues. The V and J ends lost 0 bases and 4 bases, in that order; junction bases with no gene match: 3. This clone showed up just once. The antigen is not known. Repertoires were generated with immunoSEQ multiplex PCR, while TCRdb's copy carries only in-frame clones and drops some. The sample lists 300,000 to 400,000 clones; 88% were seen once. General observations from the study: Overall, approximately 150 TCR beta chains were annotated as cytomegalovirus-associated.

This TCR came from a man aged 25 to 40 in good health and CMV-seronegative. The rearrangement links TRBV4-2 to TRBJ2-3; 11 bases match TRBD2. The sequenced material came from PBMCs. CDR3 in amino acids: CASSQEIAGGPDTQYF. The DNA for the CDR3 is TGTGCCAGCAGCCAAGAGATAGCGGGGGGGCCAGATACGCAGTATTTT.